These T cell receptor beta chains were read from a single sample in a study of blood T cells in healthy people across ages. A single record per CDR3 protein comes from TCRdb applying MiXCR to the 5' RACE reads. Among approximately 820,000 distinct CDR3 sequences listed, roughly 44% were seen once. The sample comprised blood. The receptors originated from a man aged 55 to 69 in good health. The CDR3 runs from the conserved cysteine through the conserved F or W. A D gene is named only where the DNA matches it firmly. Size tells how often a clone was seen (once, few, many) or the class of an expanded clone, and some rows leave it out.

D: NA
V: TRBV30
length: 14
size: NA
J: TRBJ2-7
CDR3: CAWSAFDIAYEQYF
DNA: TGTGCCTGGAGTGCCTTCGACATAGCCTACGAGCAGTACTTC

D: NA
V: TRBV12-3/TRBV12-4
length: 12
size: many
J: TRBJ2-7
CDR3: CASTLGGYEQYF
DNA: TGTGCCAGCACCCTCGGGGGCTACGAGCAGTACTTC

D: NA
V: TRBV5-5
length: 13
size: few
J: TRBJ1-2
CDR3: CASMEGPNYGYTF
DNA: TGTGCCAGCATGGAGGGTCCTAACTATGGCTACACCTTC

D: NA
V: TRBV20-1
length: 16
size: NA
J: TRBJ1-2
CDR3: CSARDPLGGQPYGYTF
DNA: TGCAGTGCTAGAGATCCCCTGGGGGGGCAGCCTTATGGCTACACCTTC

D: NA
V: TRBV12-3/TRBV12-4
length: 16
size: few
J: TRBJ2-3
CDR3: CASSLGVAAHTDTQYF
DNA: TGTGCCAGCAGTTTAGGGGTTGCGGCCCACACAGATACGCAGTATTTT

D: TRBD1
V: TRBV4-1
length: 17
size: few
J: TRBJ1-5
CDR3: CASSPGTGANSNQPQHF
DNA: TGCGCCAGCAGCCCGGGGACAGGGGCGAATAGCAATCAGCCCCAGCATTTT

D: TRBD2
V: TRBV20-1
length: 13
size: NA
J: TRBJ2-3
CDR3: CSASSGGAGTQYF
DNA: TGCAGTGCTAGTAGCGGGGGGGCCGGTACGCAGTATTTT

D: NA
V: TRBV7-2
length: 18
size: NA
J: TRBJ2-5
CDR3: CASSLNNAASGGRETQYF
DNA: TGTGCCAGCAGCTTAAACAACGCTGCCTCGGGGGGCCGTGAGACCCAGTACTTC

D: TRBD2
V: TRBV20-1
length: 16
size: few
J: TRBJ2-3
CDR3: CSARDGSGGFTDTQYF
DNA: TGCAGTGCTAGAGATGGTAGCGGGGGGTTCACAGATACGCAGTATTTT

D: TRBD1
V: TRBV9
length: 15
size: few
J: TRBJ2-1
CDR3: CASSAGTGAVDEQFF
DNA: TGTGCCAGCAGCGCCGGGACAGGGGCGGTGGATGAGCAGTTCTTC

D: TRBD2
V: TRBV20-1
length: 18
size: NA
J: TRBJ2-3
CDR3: CSARDLLGSGGALDTQYF
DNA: TGCAGTGCTAGAGATCTTTTAGGGAGCGGGGGAGCCTTAGATACGCAGTATTTT

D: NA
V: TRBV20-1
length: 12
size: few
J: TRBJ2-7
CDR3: CSATLPLSEQYF
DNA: TGCAGTGCGACCTTACCTCTCTCCGAGCAGTACTTC

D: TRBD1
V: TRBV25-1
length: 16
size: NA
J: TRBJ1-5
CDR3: CASSESGTGFNQPQHF
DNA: TGTGCCAGCAGTGAATCAGGGACAGGGTTCAATCAGCCCCAGCATTTT

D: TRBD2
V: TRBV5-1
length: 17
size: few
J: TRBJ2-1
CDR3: CASSSGTSGGPYNEQFF
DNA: TGCGCCAGCAGCTCCGGGACTAGCGGGGGCCCCTACAATGAGCAGTTCTTC

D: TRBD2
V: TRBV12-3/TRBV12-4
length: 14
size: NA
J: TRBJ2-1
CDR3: CASSPRGGRSEQFF
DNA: TGTGCCAGCAGTCCGCGGGGGGGCCGGAGTGAGCAGTTCTTC

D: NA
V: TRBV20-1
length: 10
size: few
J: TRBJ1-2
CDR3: CSARGPGYTF
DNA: TGCAGTGCTAGGGGACCGGGCTACACCTTC

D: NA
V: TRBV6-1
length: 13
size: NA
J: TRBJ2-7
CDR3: CASSRTALYGQYF
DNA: TGTGCCAGCAGTCGGACAGCTCTTTACGGGCAGTACTTC

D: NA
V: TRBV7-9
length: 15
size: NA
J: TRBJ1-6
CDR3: CASSAGTGFLSPLHF
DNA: TGTGCCAGCAGCGCCGGGACGGGCTTTCTATCACCCCTCCACTTT

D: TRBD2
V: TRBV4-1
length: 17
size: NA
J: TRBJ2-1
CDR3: CASSQEFELAGLYEQFF
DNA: TGCGCCAGCAGCCAAGAGTTCGAACTAGCGGGATTATATGAGCAGTTCTTC

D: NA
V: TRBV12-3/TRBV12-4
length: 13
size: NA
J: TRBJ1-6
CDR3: CASSGGSGSPLHF
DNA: TGTGCCAGTTCGGGCGGCAGCGGTTCACCCCTCCACTTT

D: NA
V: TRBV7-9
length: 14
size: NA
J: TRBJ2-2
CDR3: CASSTDRYTGELFF
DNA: TGTGCCAGCAGCACGGACAGATACACCGGGGAGCTGTTTTTT

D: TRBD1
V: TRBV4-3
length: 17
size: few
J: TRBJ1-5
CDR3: CASSQDPMDRGVQPQHF
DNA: TGCGCCAGCAGCCAAGATCCCATGGACAGGGGGGTTCAGCCCCAGCATTTT

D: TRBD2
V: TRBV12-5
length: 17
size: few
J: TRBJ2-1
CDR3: CASGSNPGLAYYNEQFF
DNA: TGTGCTAGTGGGTCAAACCCGGGACTAGCCTACTACAATGAGCAGTTCTTC

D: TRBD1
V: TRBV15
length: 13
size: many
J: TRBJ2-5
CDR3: CATSTGGQETQYF
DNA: TGTGCCACCAGCACAGGGGGCCAAGAGACCCAGTACTTC

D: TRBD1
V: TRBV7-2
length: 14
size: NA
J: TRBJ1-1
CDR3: CASSPYRGDTEAFF
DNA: TGTGCCAGCAGCCCCTACAGGGGAGACACTGAAGCTTTCTTT

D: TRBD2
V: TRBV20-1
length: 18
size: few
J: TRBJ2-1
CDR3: CSASGTSGGAAAHGEQFF
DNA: TGCAGTGCTAGCGGGACTAGCGGGGGGGCGGCTGCCCATGGTGAGCAGTTCTTC

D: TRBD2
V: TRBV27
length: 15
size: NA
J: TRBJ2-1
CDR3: CASTRSGISYNEQFF
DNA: TGTGCCAGCACCCGAAGCGGGATCTCCTACAATGAGCAGTTCTTC

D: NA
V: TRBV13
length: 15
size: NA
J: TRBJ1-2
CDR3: CASSRPLTENYGYTF
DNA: TGTGCCAGCAGCCGTCCGTTGACAGAAAACTATGGCTACACCTTC

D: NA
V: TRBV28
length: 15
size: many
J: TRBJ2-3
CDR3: CASSLPTRLTDTQYF
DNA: TGTGCCAGCAGTTTACCCACGCGGCTCACAGATACGCAGTATTTT

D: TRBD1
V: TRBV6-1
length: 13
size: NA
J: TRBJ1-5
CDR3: CASLGTGNQPQHF
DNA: TGTGCCAGCCTTGGGACAGGGAATCAGCCCCAGCATTTT

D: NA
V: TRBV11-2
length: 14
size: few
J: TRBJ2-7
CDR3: CASSFDRPSYEQYF
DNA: TGTGCCAGCAGCTTCGACCGGCCCTCCTACGAGCAGTACTTC

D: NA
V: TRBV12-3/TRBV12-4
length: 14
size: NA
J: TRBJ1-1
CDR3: CASSLLLWGTEAFF
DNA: TGTGCCAGCAGTCTCCTTTTGTGGGGCACTGAAGCTTTCTTT

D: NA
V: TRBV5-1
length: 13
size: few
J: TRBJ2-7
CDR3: CASGSRTAYEQYF
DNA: TGCGCCAGCGGCTCCCGGACAGCTTACGAGCAGTACTTC

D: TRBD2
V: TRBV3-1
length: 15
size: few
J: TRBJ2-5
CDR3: CASSQVPTSDWTQYF
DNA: TGTGCCAGCAGCCAAGTCCCTACTAGCGATTGGACCCAGTACTTC

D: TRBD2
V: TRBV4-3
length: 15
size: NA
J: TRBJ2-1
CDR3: CASSQETSVVNEQFF
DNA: TGCGCCAGCAGCCAAGAGACTAGCGTCGTCAATGAGCAGTTCTTC

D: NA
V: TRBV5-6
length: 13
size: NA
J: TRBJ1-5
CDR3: CAIGARPNQPQHF
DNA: TGTGCGATTGGCGCCCGCCCGAATCAGCCCCAGCATTTT

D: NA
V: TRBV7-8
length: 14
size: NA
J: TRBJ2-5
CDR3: CASSVRTAIETQYF
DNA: TGTGCCAGCAGCGTAAGGACAGCCATAGAGACCCAGTACTTC

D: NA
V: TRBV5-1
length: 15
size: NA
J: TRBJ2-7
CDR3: CASRAPGTETYEQYF
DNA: TGCGCCAGCAGGGCTCCCGGGACTGAAACCTACGAGCAGTACTTC

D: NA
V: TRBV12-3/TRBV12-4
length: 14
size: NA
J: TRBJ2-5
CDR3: CASSFRRGTETQYF
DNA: TGTGCCAGCAGTTTTAGGAGAGGGACCGAGACCCAGTACTTC

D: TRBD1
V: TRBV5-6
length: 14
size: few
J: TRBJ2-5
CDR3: CASSSGTVEETQYF
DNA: TGTGCCAGCAGCTCCGGGACAGTAGAAGAGACCCAGTACTTC